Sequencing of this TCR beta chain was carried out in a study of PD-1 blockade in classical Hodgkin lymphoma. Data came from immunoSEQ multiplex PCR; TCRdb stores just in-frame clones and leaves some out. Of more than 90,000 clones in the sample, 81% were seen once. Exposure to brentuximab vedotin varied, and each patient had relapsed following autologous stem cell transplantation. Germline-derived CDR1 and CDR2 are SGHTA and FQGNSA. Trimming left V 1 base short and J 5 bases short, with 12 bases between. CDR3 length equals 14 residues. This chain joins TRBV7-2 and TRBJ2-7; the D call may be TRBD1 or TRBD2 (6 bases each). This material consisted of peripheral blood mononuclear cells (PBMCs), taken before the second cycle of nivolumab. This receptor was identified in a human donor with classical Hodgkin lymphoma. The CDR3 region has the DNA TGTGCCAGCAGCTTAGACCCGGGGGCCAACGAGCAGTACTTC. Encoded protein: CASSLDPGANEQYF.